This T cell receptor beta chain appears in the sequencing data of a study of CD8+ T cells in alopecia areata. Sequencing used cDNA as its template, made by extracting RNA and reverse transcribing it. The method was immunoSEQ multiplex PCR; TCRdb's version includes in-frame clones alone and lacks a portion of them. The profile shows about 190,000 clones, just under 65% of them singletons. The CDR3 covers 15 residues. The V gene's germline CDR1 is SEHNR and CDR2 FQNEAQ (reference sequence). V was trimmed by 7 bases and J by 1 base, leaving 15 bases between them. Treatment in this sample: oral pan-JAK inhibitor, 5-10 mg twice daily. In alopecia areata patients, both lesional scalp punch biopsies and peripheral blood were collected.

The sequence derives from a human donor with alopecia areata. The input for sequencing was CD4+ T cells sorted from blood, taken between weeks 47 and 50, from a patient treated with tofacitinib. The chain carries TRBV7-9 and TRBJ2-3; D gene uncertain. The CDR3 DNA sequence: TGTGCCAGCACCACCGGAGACTGGCGCACAGATACGCAGTATTTT. This gives the protein CASTTGDWRTDTQYF.